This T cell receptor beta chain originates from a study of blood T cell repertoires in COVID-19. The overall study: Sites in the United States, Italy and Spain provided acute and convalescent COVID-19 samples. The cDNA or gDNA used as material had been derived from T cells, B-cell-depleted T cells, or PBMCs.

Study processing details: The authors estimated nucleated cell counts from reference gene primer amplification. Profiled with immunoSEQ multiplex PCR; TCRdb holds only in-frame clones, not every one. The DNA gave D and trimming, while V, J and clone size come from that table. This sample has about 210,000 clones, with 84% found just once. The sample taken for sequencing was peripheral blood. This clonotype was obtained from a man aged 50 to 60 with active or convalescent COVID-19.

CDR3 loop: CASSYQGLLFSNQPQHF. As DNA, the CDR3 is TGTGCCAGCAGTTACCAGGGGCTCCTTTTCAGCAATCAGCCCCAGCATTTT. The rearrangement joins TRBV6-2 or TRBV6-3 to TRBJ1-5; perhaps TRBD1 as D (6 bases). V gave up 2 bases and J gave up 1 base, with 15 bases separating them. This CDR3 spans 17 amino acids. Germline loops: CDR1 MNHEY, CDR2 SVGEGT.